The TCR beta chain described here comes from a study of cytomegalovirus exposure and HLA in healthy donors (TCRdb year 2017). Context from the whole study: In an earlier analysis of 550 to 750 of the donors, 276 Gb of sequence data and approximately 100 million unique TCR beta sequences from 150 million to 200 million T cells were reported. A later genetic analysis took genome-wide SNP genotypes for 398 of the 666 donors and used that subset as a discovery cohort. The study combined high-throughput TCR immunosequencing, statistical association of individual TCRs with disease status, and machine learning to predict cytomegalovirus infection status. Approximately 300 gigabases of sequencing data and around 90 million unique TCR sequences made up an early release that covered several hundred HLA-typed donors. To study patterns of TCR occurrence, a later analysis re-analyzed previously published TCR beta repertoires from more than 550 donors and added high-resolution HLA genotyping. Along with the approximately 620-subject first cohort, a separate validation cohort of more than 90 different subjects was used. The genetic ancestry cluster associated with self-reported Caucasian donors included 81% of the roughly 380 genotyped donors. Donor age, sex, ethnicity and CMV serostatus were compiled alongside the repertoire data. A handful of DR-DQ haplotypes were handled as single units for association and clustering because linkage in the cohort was strong. Using immunosequencing, the study profiled T cell repertoires from about 650 subjects and related those repertoires to cytomegalovirus serostatus. Both class I and class II loci were covered by HLA typing, at four-digit resolution. An earlier analysis of around 640 of the donors used high-throughput TCR beta sequencing to judge whether each TCR beta V gene segment behaved as functional or pseudogenic. Across roughly 420 genotyped donors of the cohort, an average of 235,054 unique TCR beta nucleotide sequences per donor were sequenced, and roughly 17% of those sequences were non-productive. The study aimed to test whether signatures of past pathogen exposure could be identified by cataloging public T cell receptors. The number of typed donors differed by locus: roughly 620-630 for A, B, C, DRB1 and DQB1; 500 to 550 for DQA1; some 590 for DPA1; and roughly 470 for DPB1. All discovery cohort repertoires had been generated on a single sequencing platform. Rather than using new phenotypic data, the later analysis identified candidate immune exposures from TCR beta sequences and from how often those sequences occurred across donors.

The sample holds a few counts of this clone. Its antigen target is currently unknown. Per-base qualities were not stored, and no clone one base away is much larger. From the cysteine through the phenylalanine, the CDR3 covers 14 amino acids. CDR3 DNA only is kept here, 42 bases in frame from base 1. CDR1 and CDR2, per the germline V gene, are MGHRA and YSYEKL. The V end loses 9 bases and the J end loses 6 bases, and a stretch of 19 bases separates them. The cohort consisted of 670 or so healthy bone marrow donors. At the time of sampling, every cohort member was nominally healthy, though immune exposures that went unrecorded were likely present. The donor tested CMV seropositive, placing the donor among the 310 or so seropositive members of the cohort. A peripheral blood sample was provided by each donor, and peripheral blood mononuclear cells were used for TCR beta sequencing. The Qiagen DNeasy Blood Extraction Kit was used to extract genomic DNA from the blood cell samples.

The library was prepared using the immunoSEQ multiplex PCR assay. The multiplex PCR relied on a mix of 60 forward primers for TCR Vbeta segments and 13 reverse primers for TCR Jbeta segments. The CDR3 region of rearranged TCR beta genes was amplified from genomic DNA by a multiplex PCR assay. Amplified TCR beta libraries were sequenced as 87-base-pair reads on the Illumina HiSeq System. Under the source paper's analysis protocol: In a later analysis, 70 million to 95 million unique TCR beta chains were counted across the 650 to 700 repertoires, and roughly 11 million of these chains were shared by at least two donors. A nearest-neighbor algorithm error-corrected the raw reads and collapsed the reads into unique sequences, merging closely related sequences to remove PCR and sequencing errors. CDR3 sequences were aligned to IMGT reference sequences to assign V, D and J gene segments. For a sequence to be retained, a match of at least six nucleotides was required to both a V gene segment and a J gene segment. Rearrangements were called productive when the CDR3 lacked stop codons and stayed in frame with V and J; all others were non-productive. Following IMGT convention, CDR3 was defined as the stretch from the second conserved V-encoded cysteine to the conserved J-encoded phenylalanine. The earlier analysis of some 540 of the donors excluded any sequence lacking an unambiguous match to a single V gene segment. An earlier analysis of roughly 590 of the donors called V segments functional above 56.7% productive rearrangements and segregating when the between-donor standard deviation exceeded 5%. A statistical classification framework was built to diagnose cytomegalovirus status from the catalog of TCR beta chain sequences. V and J gene assignment, in a later analysis, came from comparing TCR nucleotide sequences with IMGT/GENE-DB human TR gene sequences. Using the TCRdist pipeline, a later analysis assigned CDR3 sequences along with most-parsimonious VDJ recombination scenarios. In a later analysis, each TCR beta chain was defined by its CDR3 amino acid sequence together with its V-gene family, and reads lacking a unique V-gene family were excluded. A later analysis removed over 500 highly shared, low-generation-probability nucleotide sequences to deal with suspected cross-contamination and a sequencing artifact. A later analysis calculated a clonal expansion index for each public chain from normalized within-repertoire ranks of inferred template counts. In a later analysis, generation probabilities were computed with a VDJ recombination model fitted to out-of-frame rearrangements, and the resulting probabilities were checked against IGoR. In a later analysis, TCR-TCR, TCR-HLA and TCR-CMV co-occurrence was scored with hypergeometric tests, and a repertoire-size bias correction was applied to TCR pairs. A later analysis estimated false discovery rates by permuting HLA or CMV assignments 20 times. In a later analysis, co-occurring TCRs were grouped using DBSCAN, and TCRdist sequence similarity was added for clustering within HLA-allele-positive subsets. Repertoires with fewer than 30,000 or more than 120,000 public chains were left out of co-occurrence clustering, as were about 5 repertoires with anomalous nucleotide sharing. TCRdb holds this immuneACCESS table with in-frame rearrangements only. Some clones are missing; in checked studies, unresolved V genes explain under half, and the rest has no known cause. The V and J calls and clone size come from that table; D and trimming were worked out from the DNA. In all, the sample holds over 150,000 clones, and roughly 84% of those were seen once. In total, the top ten clones hold 2.5% to 3% of the sample.

The research as a whole found: It was suggested by the authors that the approach could potentially be generalized to other disease states and immunological phenotypes. A later analysis found that HLA-associated TCR beta chains were more clonally expanded and had lower generation probabilities than equally common non-associated chains. According to a later analysis, TCR association rates differed among HLA loci, with DRB1 alleles showing the most associated TCRs and HLA-C alleles showing the fewest. A later analysis reported that several top co-occurrence clusters appeared linked to parvovirus B19, influenza, CMV and Epstein-Barr virus. A later genetic analysis reported fewer N-insertions in productive TCRs among donors in an Asian-associated ancestry cluster than the approximately 670-donor mean. When HLA alleles, especially DR and DQ, strongly co-occurred, TCR associations were difficult to assign to individual alleles. An association between a missense DCLRE1C variant and V-gene and J-gene trimming of TCR beta chains was found in a later genetic analysis and replicated in an independent cohort. Some IMGT-functional V segments, including TRBV6-2 and TRBV6-3, could not be told apart with the 87-base-pair reads, so those segments were excluded. A further reported finding was that TCR beta sequences accurately predicted the HLA-A and HLA-B alleles for most subjects in the first cohort. The earlier analysis of 587 of the donors excluded fewer than 20 rarely observed V segments, including chromosome 9 orphons, because counts were too low. The presence/absence analyses assumed that sequencing depth was roughly uniform across donors, and that assumption may not be true. In vitro tests confirmed that a few of the cytomegalovirus-associated TCR beta chains recognize cytomegalovirus antigens. A later analysis associated some 17,000 TCR beta sequences with specific HLA alleles at a false discovery rate of 0.05. Cytomegalovirus status was reported to be diagnosed by the classifier with high specificity and sensitivity in both the original and validation cohorts. Because HLA typing was missing for some donors at each locus, association tests included only the typed subset. The sequencing pipeline was judged likely to have produced a cluster of highly shared sequence variants as a technical artifact. The study gave a list of under 200 TCR beta chains associated with cytomegalovirus. CMV serostatus was the only immune exposure information available for the cohort. Linkage disequilibrium might explain the correlated functional status among segregating V segments, but an unknown experimental factor could not be ruled out. An earlier analysis of several hundred of the donors showed that most TCR beta V segments appeared in productive rearrangements either about 87% or about 30% of the time, which broadly matched IMGT annotations. According to a later analysis, most CMV-associated TCR beta chains appeared to be HLA-restricted, and the HLA associations seemed to be driven largely by CMV exposure. While some public TCRs were present in many individuals, most TCR sequences turned up only very rarely across donors. The cohort was sequenced for TCR beta chains only, and without alpha or paired-chain data the features that could be detected were limited.

This TCR came from a man between 25 and 39 years old in good health and CMV-seropositive. The chain employs TRBV4-1 and TRBJ2-3; the D gene cannot be named for sure. What was sequenced was PBMCs. Here is the DNA: TGCGCCAGTAGAGTAGAAAGTATCCGGGATACGCAGTATTTT. Its translation is CASRVESIRDTQYF.